This T cell receptor (beta chain) was observed in a study of metastatic and nonmetastatic thyroid tumors. Using MiXCR, TCRdb re-called clones from the PCR reads. Among around 19,000 clones listed, 15% to 20% were seen once. This clone occurred many times. A much bigger clone sits one base away, suggesting this may be a read error. Among the patients, none had received any treatment before thyroid surgery. This receptor was identified in a female donor with papillary thyroid cancer or a benign thyroid nodule (not recorded which). Some clones in this sample may be carry-over from other donors' samples. Sequencing was performed on blood.

CDR3 DNA: TGTGCCAGCAGTGAACGTCCCGGGGACACCGGGGAGCTGTTTTTT. Translating it yields CASSERPGDTGELFF. This chain connects TRBV2 to TRBJ2-2, with D perhaps matching TRBD2 (5 bases). The CDR3 covers 15 residues. CDR1 and CDR2 from the germline V gene are SNHLY and FYNNEI. V dropped 2 bases and J dropped 3 bases, with 10 bases sitting between them.